The following is a TCR beta chain sequence with its context. These data come from a study of T cells in Graves' hyperthyroidism and ophthalmopathy. The V gene's germline CDR1 is LNHNV and CDR2 YYDKDF (reference sequence). V lost 3 bases and J lost 3, with 17 bases in between. The CDR3 totals 16 residues. The CDR3 regions of TCR beta were amplified from RNA transcripts. First-round RT-PCR targeting the TCR CDR3 was performed with the HTBI primer set. TCRdb independently ran MiXCR on the multiplex PCR reads; one entry per CDR3 protein. The profile shows just over 550,000 distinct CDR3 sequences, more than 45% of them singletons.

The sequence derives from a woman between 18 and 29 years old with Graves' hyperthyroidism. Sample: peripheral blood or thyroid tissue (not recorded which). The chain has TRBV15 and TRBJ1-1, with TRBD1 as a possible D gene (5 bases). The CDR3 DNA is TGTGCCACCAGCAGTTACTCTGGCAGGGCAGACACTGAAGCTTTCTTT. Protein product: CATSSYSGRADTEAFF.